This TCR beta chain was documented in a study of T cell clonotyping in hematopoietic cell transplantation. Whole-study results and caveats: Few recipient clonotypes overlapped donors; over 97% were de novo at given depth. Pathologically expanded recipient clonotypes increased progressively from day 30 to day 180 as diversity fell.

Concerning this clone itself: Antigen: not known.

The table came from immunoSEQ multiplex PCR; TCRdb's copy has only in-frame clones and leaves some out. The sample carries under 45,000 clones, roughly 96% recorded once. CDR1 LGHNA and CDR2 YNFKEQ come from the germline V gene. Trimming pared 0 bases from V and 3 bases from J, leaving 11 bases between. The CDR3 length is 15 residues. Time point in this sample: recipient sample about 28 days before transplant, after cytoreduction. The sequence derives from a man aged 35 to 55 with chronic myeloid leukemia. Some clones in this sample may be carry-over from other donors' samples. The chain recombines TRBV4-2 with TRBJ1-2; D not resolved. The starting material was peripheral blood mononuclear cells, obtained before stem cell transplant. For the CDR3, the DNA is TGTGCCAGCAGCCAAGATCTTAAGGGATACTATGGCTACACCTTC. Translated, it gives CASSQDLKGYYGYTF.